This T cell receptor (beta chain) came from a study of beta chain features in type 1 diabetes. Study at large: Similarity in age, gender and cell yields was seen between patients and healthy donors. Whole-study results and caveats: Significant though moderate, a shortening of TCRB CDR3s appeared in all four CD4+ subsets of Type 1 diabetes patients.

The investigators reverse transcribed all of the isolated RNA, so they sequenced expressed TCRB transcripts. An average of about 3.57 million reads was obtained for naive, central memory and regulatory T cell samples. Produced via immunoSEQ multiplex PCR; TCRdb's table is partial and in-frame only. The sample lists approximately 250,000 clones; 9.5% to 13% were seen once. Looked up from germline, CDR1 is SNHLY and CDR2 is FYNNEI. The length of the CDR3 is 14 residues. The V and J ends lost 6 bases and 2 bases respectively, with 12 bases between them. About this clone itself: The antigen remains unidentified.

Every participating donor gave one draw, a heparinised blood sample averaging roughly 0.12 L. Each of the sorted populations had a purity greater than 95%. This chain connects TRBV2 to TRBJ2-3; maybe TRBD1 (8 bases). Sequencing input: naive CD4+ T cells from blood. The source is a man aged 25 to 40 with type 1 diabetes. The CDR3 DNA is TGTGCCAGCAGGACAGGGGACTACACAGATACGCAGTATTTT. It specifies CASRTGDYTDTQYF.